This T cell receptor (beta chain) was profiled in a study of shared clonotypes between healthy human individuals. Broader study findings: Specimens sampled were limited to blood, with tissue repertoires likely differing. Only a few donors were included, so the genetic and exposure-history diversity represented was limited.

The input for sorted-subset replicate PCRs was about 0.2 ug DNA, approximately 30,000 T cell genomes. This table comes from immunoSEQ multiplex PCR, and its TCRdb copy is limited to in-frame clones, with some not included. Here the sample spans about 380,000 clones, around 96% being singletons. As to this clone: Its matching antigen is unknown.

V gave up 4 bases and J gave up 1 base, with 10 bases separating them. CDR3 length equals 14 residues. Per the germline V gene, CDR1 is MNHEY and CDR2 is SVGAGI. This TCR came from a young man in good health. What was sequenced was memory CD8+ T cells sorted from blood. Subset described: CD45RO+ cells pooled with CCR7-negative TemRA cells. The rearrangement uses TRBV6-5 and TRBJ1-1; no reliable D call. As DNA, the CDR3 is TGTGCCAGCAGTTGGTCCAGCGCGAACACTGAAGCTTTCTTT. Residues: CASSWSSANTEAFF.